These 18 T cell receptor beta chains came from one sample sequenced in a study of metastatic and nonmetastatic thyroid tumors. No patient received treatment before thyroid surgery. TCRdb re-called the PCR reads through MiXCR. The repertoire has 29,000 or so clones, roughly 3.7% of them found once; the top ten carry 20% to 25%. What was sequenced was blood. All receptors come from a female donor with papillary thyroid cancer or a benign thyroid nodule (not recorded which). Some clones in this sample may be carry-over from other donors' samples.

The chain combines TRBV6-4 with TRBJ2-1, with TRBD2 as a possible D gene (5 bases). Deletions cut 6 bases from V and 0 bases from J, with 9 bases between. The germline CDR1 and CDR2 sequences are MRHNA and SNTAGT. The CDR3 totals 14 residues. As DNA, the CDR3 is TGTGCCAGCAGAGGACTTCTCTCCTACAATGAGCAGTTCTTC. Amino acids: CASRGLLSYNEQFF.

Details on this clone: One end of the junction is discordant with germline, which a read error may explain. CDR3 sequence: CASSIWQPNTVELFF. In DNA form, the CDR3 reads TGTGCCAGCAGTATCTGGCAGCCGAACACCGTGGAGCTGTTTTTT. The chain couples TRBV25-1 to TRBJ2-2; D is ambiguous. Germline CDR1 reads MGHDK; CDR2 reads SYGVNS. This CDR3 is built from 15 residues.

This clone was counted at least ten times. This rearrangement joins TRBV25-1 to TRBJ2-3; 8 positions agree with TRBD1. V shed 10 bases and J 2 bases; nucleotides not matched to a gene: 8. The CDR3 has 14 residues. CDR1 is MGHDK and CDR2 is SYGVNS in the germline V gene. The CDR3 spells CATAGTGDTDTQYF. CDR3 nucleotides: TGTGCCACCGCCGGGACAGGAGACACAGATACGCAGTATTTT. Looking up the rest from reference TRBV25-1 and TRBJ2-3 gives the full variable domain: EADIYQTPRYLVIGTGKKITLECSQTMGHDKMYWYQQDPGMELHLIHYSYGVNSTEKGDLSSESTVSRIRTEHFPLTLESARPSHTSQYLCATAGTGDTDTQYFGPGTRLTVL.

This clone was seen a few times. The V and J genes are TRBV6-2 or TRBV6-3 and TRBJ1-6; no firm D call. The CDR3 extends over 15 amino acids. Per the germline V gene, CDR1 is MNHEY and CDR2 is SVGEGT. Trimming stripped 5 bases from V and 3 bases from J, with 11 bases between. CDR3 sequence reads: CASSAMAHYNSPLHF. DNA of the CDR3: TGTGCCAGCAGTGCAATGGCCCACTATAATTCACCCCTCCACTTT.

The CDR3 spells CASRLAGGHEQYF. In nucleotides, the CDR3 is TGTGCCAGCAGACTAGCGGGAGGACACGAGCAGTACTTC. The chain links TRBV7-2 to TRBJ2-7, with 12 bases lining up with TRBD2. Germline V gene lookup returns CDR1 SGHTA and CDR2 FQGNSA. This CDR3 is built from 13 residues. J lost 5 bases, V lost 6 bases, and 2 bases had no gene match.

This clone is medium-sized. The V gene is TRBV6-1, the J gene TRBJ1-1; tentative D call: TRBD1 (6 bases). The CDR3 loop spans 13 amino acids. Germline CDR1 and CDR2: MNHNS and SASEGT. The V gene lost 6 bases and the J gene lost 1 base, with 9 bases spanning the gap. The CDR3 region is CASRGHSNTEAFF. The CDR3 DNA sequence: TGTGCCAGCAGGGGACACTCGAACACTGAAGCTTTCTTT.

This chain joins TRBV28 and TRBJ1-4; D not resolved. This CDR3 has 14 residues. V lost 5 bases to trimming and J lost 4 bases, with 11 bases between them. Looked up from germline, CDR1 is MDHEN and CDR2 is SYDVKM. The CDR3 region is CASSIVGINEKLFF. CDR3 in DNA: TGTGCCAGCAGTATAGTCGGAATTAATGAAAAACTGTTTTTT.

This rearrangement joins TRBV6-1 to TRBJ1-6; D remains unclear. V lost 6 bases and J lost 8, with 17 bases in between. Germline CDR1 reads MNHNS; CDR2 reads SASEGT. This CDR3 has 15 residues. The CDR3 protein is CASSPRPALYSPLHF. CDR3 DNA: TGTGCCAGCAGCCCCAGGCCCGCCCTGTATTCACCCCTCCACTTT.

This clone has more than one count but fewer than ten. The CDR3 DNA reads TGTGCCAGCAGCCGAGGACTAGCTCGGACAGATACGCAGTATTTT. Protein product: CASSRGLARTDTQYF. The chain joins TRBV4-2 to TRBJ2-3; 8 bases align to TRBD2. CDR3 length equals 15 residues. CDR1 is LGHNA and CDR2 is YNFKEQ in the germline V gene. The V gene end was trimmed by 4 bases and the J gene end by 3 bases; junction bases not matched to a gene: 6.

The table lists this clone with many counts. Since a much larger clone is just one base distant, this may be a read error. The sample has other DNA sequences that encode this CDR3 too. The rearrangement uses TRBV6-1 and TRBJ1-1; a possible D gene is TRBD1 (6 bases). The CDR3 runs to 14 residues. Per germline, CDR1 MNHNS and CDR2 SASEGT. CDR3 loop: CASIKDSLNTEAFF. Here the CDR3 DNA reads TGTGCCAGCATTAAGGACAGCCTTAACACTGAAGCTTTCTTC.

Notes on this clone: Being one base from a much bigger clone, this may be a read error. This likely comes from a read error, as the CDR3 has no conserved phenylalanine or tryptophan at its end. The CDR3 DNA is TGTGCCAGCAGGCCGGGGGGGCGTGAGCAGTTCTCC. Encoded protein: CASRPGGREQFS. The rearrangement uses TRBV6-2 or TRBV6-3 and TRBJ2-1; 8 positions match TRBD2. This CDR3 region has 12 residues. Germline CDR1 reads MNHEY; CDR2 reads SVGEGT. V was clipped by 6 bases and J by 9 bases; unmatched bases: 4.

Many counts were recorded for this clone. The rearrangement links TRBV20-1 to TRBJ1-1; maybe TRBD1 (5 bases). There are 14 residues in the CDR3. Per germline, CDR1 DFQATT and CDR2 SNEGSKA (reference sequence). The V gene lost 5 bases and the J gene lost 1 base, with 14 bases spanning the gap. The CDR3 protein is CSARDRRKNTEAFF. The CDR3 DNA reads TGCAGTGCTCGGGACCGGAGAAAGAACACTGAAGCTTTCTTT.

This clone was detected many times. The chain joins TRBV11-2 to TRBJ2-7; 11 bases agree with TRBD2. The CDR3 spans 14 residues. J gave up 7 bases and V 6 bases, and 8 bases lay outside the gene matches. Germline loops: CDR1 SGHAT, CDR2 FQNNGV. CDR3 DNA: TGTGCCAGCAGATCTCTAGCGGGAGGTTTTGAGCAGTACTTC. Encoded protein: CASRSLAGGFEQYF.

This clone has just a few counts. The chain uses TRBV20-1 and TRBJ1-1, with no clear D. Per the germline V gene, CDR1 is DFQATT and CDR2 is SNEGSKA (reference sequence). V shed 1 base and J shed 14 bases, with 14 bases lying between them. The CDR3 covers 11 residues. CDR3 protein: CSARAAPTSFF. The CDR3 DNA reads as TGCAGTGCTAGAGCCGCCCCTACATCGTTCTTT.

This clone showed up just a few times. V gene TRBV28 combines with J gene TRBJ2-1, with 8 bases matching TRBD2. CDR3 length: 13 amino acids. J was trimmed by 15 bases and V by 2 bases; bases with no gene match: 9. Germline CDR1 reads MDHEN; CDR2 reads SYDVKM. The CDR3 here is CASSLVTGLGTFF. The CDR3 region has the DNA TGTGCCAGCAGTTTAGTCACGGGACTAGGAACGTTCTTC.

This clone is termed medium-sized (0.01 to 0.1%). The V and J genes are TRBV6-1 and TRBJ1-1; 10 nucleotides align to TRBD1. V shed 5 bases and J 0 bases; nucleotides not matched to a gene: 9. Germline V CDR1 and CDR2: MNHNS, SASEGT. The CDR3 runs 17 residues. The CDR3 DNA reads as TGTGCCAGCAGTACCACGGGACAGGGGAGTATGAACACTGAAGCTTTCTTT. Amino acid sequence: CASSTTGQGSMNTEAFF.

The CDR3 spells CASKDSLNSPLHF. In DNA, the CDR3 is TGTGCCAGTAAGGACAGTCTTAATTCACCCCTCCACTTT. The genes are TRBV19 and TRBJ1-6, with D perhaps TRBD1 (6 bases). Trimming removed 7 bases from V and 6 bases from J, with 10 bases in between. Germline lookup yields CDR1 LNHDA and CDR2 SQIVND (reference sequence). The CDR3 spans 13 residues. Looking up the rest from reference TRBV19 and TRBJ1-6 gives the full variable domain: DGGITQSPKYLFRKEGQNVTLSCEQNLNHDAMYWYRQDPGQGLRLIYYSQIVNDFQKGDIAEGYSVSREKKESFPLTVTSAQKNPTAFYLCASKDSLNSPLHFGNGTRLTVT.

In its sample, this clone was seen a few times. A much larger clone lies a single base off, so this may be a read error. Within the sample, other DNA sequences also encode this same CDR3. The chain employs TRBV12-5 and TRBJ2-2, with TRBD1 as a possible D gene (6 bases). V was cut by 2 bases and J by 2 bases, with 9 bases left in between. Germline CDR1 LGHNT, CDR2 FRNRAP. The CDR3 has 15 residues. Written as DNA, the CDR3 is TGTGCTAGTGGTTTGTACAGGGCTAACACCGGGGAGCTGTTTTTT. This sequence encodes CASGLYRANTGELFF.